These 7 T cell receptor beta chains were all obtained from the same sample, sequenced in a study of regulatory T cells in long-lasting Graves disease. Time point given: persistent/refractory GD, antithyroid drugs over 5 years with positive TRAb. Making the TCR library involved RNA that had been extracted from PBMCs. According to the study, TCR beta libraries were built with iRepertoire HTBI primers and CDR3-region Arm-PCR. TCRdb analysed the multiplex PCR reads with MiXCR anew, one entry per CDR3 protein. The profile shows 600,000 to 800,000 distinct CDR3 sequences, about 30% of them singletons. The material was peripheral blood mononuclear cells (PBMCs), obtained when the disease was refractory, from a patient treated with antithyroid drugs. These receptors were collected from a female donor with Graves disease.

This chain joins TRBV20-1 and TRBJ1-1; D gene ambiguous. Trimming pared 1 base from V and 4 bases from J, leaving 16 bases between. Germline CDR1 is DFQATT and CDR2 is SNEGSKA (reference sequence). The CDR3 length is 15 residues. In DNA, the CDR3 is TGCAGTGCTAGAGCCTTACGGGCAGAGGGCACTGAAGCTTTCTTT. This sequence encodes CSARALRAEGTEAFF.

V usage is TRBV7-9 and J usage is TRBJ2-7; 10 bases are a match to TRBD2. The CDR3 runs 15 residues. The V gene's germline CDR1 is SEHNR and CDR2 FQNEAQ (reference sequence). V trimming: 5 bases; J trimming: 6 bases; junction bases outside the gene matches: 10. CDR3: CASSVNSGRTGEQYF. CDR3 nucleotides: TGTGCCAGCAGCGTAAATAGCGGGAGGACAGGCGAGCAGTACTTC.

The chain carries TRBV20-1 and TRBJ2-5; D unresolved. The CDR3 sequence is 11 residues long. Germline CDR1 DFQATT, CDR2 SNEGSKA (reference sequence). The CDR3 loop is CRGGGRETQYF. The DNA for the CDR3 is TGCCGAGGCGGCGGCCGAGAGACCCAGTACTTC.

The rearrangement joins TRBV3-1 to TRBJ1-2, with D possibly matching TRBD1 (5 bases). V was shortened by 3 bases and J by 6 bases, with 14 bases between the two germline ends. The germline CDR1 and CDR2 sequences are LGHDT and YNNKEL (reference sequence). The CDR3 is made up of 14 amino acids. CDR3 region: CASSQRIDSNGYTF. The CDR3 bases are TGTGCCAGCAGCCAGAGGATAGACAGCAATGGCTACACCTTC.

This clonotype was seen only a few times. The rearrangement uses TRBV28 and TRBJ1-1; D call uncertain. Trimming took 6 bases from V and 5 from J, leaving 19 bases between them. This CDR3 comprises 15 residues. Germline V gene lookup returns CDR1 MDHEN and CDR2 SYDVKM. The CDR3 coding sequence is TGTGCCAGCAGCCTCCCAGGAGGAAGGTGGACTGAAGCTTTCTTT. Translating it yields CASSLPGGRWTEAFF.

The chain joins TRBV3-1 to TRBJ2-7, with 7 bases matching TRBD1. The CDR3 length is 14 residues. Germline V gives CDR1 LGHDT, CDR2 YNNKEL (reference sequence). Trimming at V came to 4 bases and at J to 5 bases, leaving 8 bases not matched to a gene. This CDR3 reads CASSLDRAGNEQYF. Here the CDR3 DNA reads TGTGCCAGCAGCCTTGACAGGGCTGGGAACGAGCAGTACTTC.

This clonotype was observed a few times. The chain carries TRBV29-1 and TRBJ2-7, with D hard to call. The CDR3 spans 13 residues. Germline V gene sequence: CDR1 SQVTM, CDR2 ANQGSEA. V was cut by 4 bases and J by 3 bases, with 13 bases left in between. The DNA of the CDR3 is TGCAGCGTTGCCGTCGGGCAGATCTACGAGCAGTACTTC. This sequence encodes CSVAVGQIYEQYF.